Shown below are 19 T cell receptor beta chains from a single sample sequenced in a study of a mutant IDH1 vaccine in newly diagnosed glioma. Profiled with immunoSEQ multiplex PCR; TCRdb holds only in-frame clones, not every one. The sample gives tens of thousands of clones, nearly 90% of which show up once; roughly 5% is in the top ten. The antigens of these receptors remain unknown. Time point here: week 11, during vaccination. Each dose delivered 300 ug of mutant IDH1 20-mer peptide subcutaneously with imiquimod. This sample comprised PBMCs, obtained from a glioma patient whose treatment included an IDH1 peptide vaccine. The receptor set was obtained from a woman in her thirties or forties with glioma.

The chain is built from TRBV2 and TRBJ1-5; TRBD1 matches 8 bases. Per germline, CDR1 SNHLY and CDR2 FYNNEI. Trimming cost V 2 bases and J 6 bases; bases outside gene matches: 6. This CDR3 region has 15 residues. CDR3 residues: CASSESPGGIQPQHF. CDR3 DNA: TGTGCCAGCAGTGAATCCCCAGGGGGCATTCAGCCCCAGCATTTT.

This sequence joins TRBV6-5 and TRBJ1-1; 8 nucleotides line up with TRBD1. V was clipped by 6 bases and J by 4 bases; unmatched bases: 4. Germline V CDR1 and CDR2: MNHEY, SVGAGI. This CDR3 spans 13 amino acids. CDR3 in DNA: TGTGCCAGCAGAGACAGGGGATTCACTGAAGCTTTCTTT. The encoded protein is CASRDRGFTEAFF.

V and J are TRBV11-3 and TRBJ2-1, with 10 nucleotides matching TRBD1. CDR1 SGHNT and CDR2 YENEEA come from the germline V gene. The CDR3 consists of 13 residues. The trim removed 5 bases at V and 10 bases at J, leaving 5 bases unmatched. In DNA, the CDR3 is TGTGCCAGCAGCCTCGGGACAGGGGACGAGCAGTTCTTC. Translated, it gives CASSLGTGDEQFF.

The V and J genes are TRBV30 and TRBJ1-2; 7 nucleotides agree with TRBD1. Trimming removed 1 base from V and 6 bases from J; junction bases left unmatched: 5. The CDR3 contains 13 residues. The V gene's germline CDR1 is GTSNPN and CDR2 SVGIG (reference sequence). This chain's CDR3 is CAWSDQTGNGYTF. In DNA form, the CDR3 reads TGTGCCTGGAGTGACCAGACAGGGAATGGCTACACCTTC.

This clone showed up just once. The J gene is TRBJ2-7, the V gene TRBV2; tentative D call: TRBD1 (5 bases). Deletions cut 5 bases from V and 3 bases from J, with 17 bases between. The CDR3 contains 15 residues. CDR1 is SNHLY, CDR2 FYNNEI, per germline. CDR3 nucleotide sequence: TGTGCCAGCAGTAACATCCAGCCAGGGTTCTACGAGCAGTACTTC. Protein sequence: CASSNIQPGFYEQYF.

The chain joins TRBV2 to TRBJ1-2, with a weak D call TRBD1 (6 bases). The CDR3 totals 16 residues. V lost 4 bases to trimming and J lost 2 bases, with 17 bases between them. Germline V gives CDR1 SNHLY, CDR2 FYNNEI. The CDR3 sequence is CASSGGTTLGNYGYTF. For the CDR3, the DNA is TGTGCCAGCAGTGGCGGGACAACCCTAGGGAACTATGGCTACACCTTC. Based on the CDR3 plus reference TRBV2 and TRBJ1-2, the full variable domain is EPEVTQTPSHQVTQMGQEVILRCVPISNHLYFYWYRQILGQKVEFLVSFYNNEISEKSEIFDDQFSVERPDGSNFTLKIRSTKLEDSAMYFCASSGGTTLGNYGYTFGSGTRLTVV.

The chain is built from TRBV7-9 and TRBJ2-7, with D possibly matching TRBD2 (5 bases). Trimming pared 2 bases from V and 2 bases from J, leaving 16 bases between. There are 16 residues in the CDR3. Germline assignment: CDR1 SEHNR and CDR2 FQNEAQ (reference sequence). The CDR3 DNA is TGTGCCAGCAGCTTAATATCGGCCGGGAATCCCTACGAGCAGTACTTC. It codes for CASSLISAGNPYEQYF.

This rearrangement joins TRBV29-1 to TRBJ1-2, with a tentative D call TRBD1 (5 bases). The CDR3 is 11 amino acids. Between the trimmed V and J ends, which lost 8 bases and 4 bases, there was a span of 11 bases. The germline gives CDR1 SQVTM, CDR2 ANQGSEA. Written as DNA, the CDR3 is TGCAGCACGGACACTACCTATGGCTACACCTTC. Translation: CSTDTTYGYTF.

The V and J genes are TRBV20-1 and TRBJ2-7; D gene ambiguous. Trimming cost V 0 bases and J 4 bases, with 4 bases left between them. The CDR3 is 11 residues long. In germline, CDR1 is DFQATT, CDR2 SNEGSKA (reference sequence). DNA for the CDR3: TGCAGTGCTAGAGATCTATACGAGCAGTACTTC. It translates to CSARDLYEQYF.

The J gene is TRBJ2-2, the V gene TRBV19; D is ambiguous. The CDR3 runs 14 residues. Germline CDR1 reads LNHDA; CDR2 reads SQIVND (reference sequence). V lost 3 bases and J 3 bases, leaving 8 bases between the germline ends. The DNA of the CDR3 is TGTGCCAGTAGTATTAGCTCCGACACCGGGGAGCTGTTTTTT. Amino acids: CASSISSDTGELFF.

The sample holds one count of this clone. This chain connects TRBV7-8 to TRBJ2-7; 7 nucleotides agree with TRBD2. Looked up from germline, CDR1 is SGHVS and CDR2 is FQNEAQ. V dropped 8 bases and J dropped 5; count of bases not matched to a gene: 9. The CDR3 extends over 13 amino acids. This chain's CDR3 is CASRGGSVNEQYF. The CDR3 region has the DNA TGTGCCAGCCGGGGCGGGAGCGTAAACGAGCAGTACTTC.

The chain combines TRBV11-2 with TRBJ2-1; no reliable D call. The germline V gene encodes CDR1 SGHAT and CDR2 FQNNGV. The V end lost 5 bases, the J end lost 0 bases, and 11 bases lay between the germline ends. The length of the CDR3 is 15 residues. This CDR3 reads CASSKGQSSYNEQFF. In nucleotides, the CDR3 is TGTGCCAGCAGCAAAGGGCAGAGCTCCTACAATGAGCAGTTCTTC.

The chain combines TRBV5-1 with TRBJ2-3, with D maybe TRBD2 (6 bases). This CDR3 has 17 residues. V gave up 4 bases and J gave up 2 bases, with 20 bases separating them. Looked up from germline, CDR1 is SGHRS and CDR2 is YFSETQ. The DNA for the CDR3 is TGCGCCAGCAGCCAAAACCGACTAGGGACTCCCACAGATACGCAGTATTTT. Amino acid sequence: CASSQNRLGTPTDTQYF.

This clone appeared a single time. The CDR3, as DNA: TGTGCCAGCAGCTTGGGTGATGGCGCTGAAGCTTTCTTT. Protein: CASSLGDGAEAFF. The chain combines TRBV5-5 with TRBJ1-1; D is undetermined. The CDR3 length is 13 residues. V lost 0 bases, J lost 6 bases, and 9 bases lay in between. From germline, CDR1 is SGHKS and CDR2 YYEKEE (reference sequence).

The chain uses TRBV4-1 and TRBJ1-1; 9 nucleotides match TRBD1. J lost 6 bases, V lost 2 bases, and 7 bases had no gene match. Germline V gives CDR1 MGHRA, CDR2 YSYEKL. The CDR3 is made up of 15 amino acids. This CDR3 is CASSQPGTGFSEAFF. In DNA form, the CDR3 reads TGCGCCAGCAGCCAACCCGGGACAGGGTTCTCTGAAGCTTTCTTT.

This clone was recorded a few times. The chain links TRBV7-2 to TRBJ2-3; weak D call: TRBD2 (7 bases). The CDR3 is 17 amino acids. Germline CDR1 is SGHTA and CDR2 is FQGNSA. V was pared by 4 bases and J by 8 bases, with 25 bases between. CDR3 region: CASSSRLAGAARGTQYF. The CDR3, as DNA: TGTGCCAGCAGCTCCCGTTTGGCGGGGGCCGCGAGAGGTACGCAGTATTTT.

J is TRBJ2-7 and V is TRBV14; D not resolved. The CDR3 length is 12 residues. V lost 1 base to trimming and J lost 1 base, with 2 bases between them. Germline V lookup: CDR1 SGHDN, CDR2 FVKESK. CDR3 sequence reads: CASSQGSYEQYF. The CDR3 DNA is TGTGCCAGCAGCCAAGGTTCCTACGAGCAGTACTTC.

The chain couples TRBV7-9 to TRBJ2-3; D is unclear. The CDR3 extends over 14 amino acids. CDR1 and CDR2 (germline): SEHNR, FQNEAQ (reference sequence). With 2 bases removed from V and 0 bases from J, the gap between germline ends came to 6 bases. CDR3 region: CASSLLGSTDTQYF. The CDR3 DNA reads TGTGCCAGCAGCTTATTAGGGAGCACAGATACGCAGTATTTT. The whole variable domain, filled in from reference TRBV7-9 and TRBJ2-3, reads DTGVSQNPRHKITKRGQNVTFRCDPISEHNRLYWYRQTLGQGPEFLTYFQNEAQLEKSRLLSDRFSAERPKGSFSTLEIQRTEQGDSAMYLCASSLLGSTDTQYFGPGTRLTVL.

J is TRBJ1-5 and V is TRBV30; D not certain. CDR1 and CDR2 (germline): GTSNPN, SVGIG (reference sequence). CDR3 length equals 13 residues. Between the trimmed V and J ends, which lost 3 bases and 3 bases, there was a span of 9 bases. CDR3 residues: CAWSRGSNQPQHF. The CDR3 DNA sequence: TGTGCCTGGAGCCGAGGGTCCAATCAGCCCCAGCATTTT.